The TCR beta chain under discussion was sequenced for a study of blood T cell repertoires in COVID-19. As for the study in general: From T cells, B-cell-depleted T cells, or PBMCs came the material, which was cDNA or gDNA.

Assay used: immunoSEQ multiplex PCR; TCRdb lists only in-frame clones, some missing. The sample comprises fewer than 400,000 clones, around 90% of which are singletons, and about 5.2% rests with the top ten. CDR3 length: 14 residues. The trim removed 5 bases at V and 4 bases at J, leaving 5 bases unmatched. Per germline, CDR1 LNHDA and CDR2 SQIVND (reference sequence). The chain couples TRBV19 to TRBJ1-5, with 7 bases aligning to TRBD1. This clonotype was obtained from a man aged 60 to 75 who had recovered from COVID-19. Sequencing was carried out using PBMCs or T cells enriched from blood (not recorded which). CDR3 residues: CASSPTGINQPQHF. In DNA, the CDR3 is TGTGCCAGTAGTCCGACAGGGATTAATCAGCCCCAGCATTTT.